This TCR beta chain emerged from a study of CD8 T cells in ankylosing spondylitis. Study-level points and caveats: Some motif variants had been reported before (in reactive arthritis synovial fluid and blood). Disease-linked clones reportedly showed significant enrichment in matched ankylosing spondylitis synovial fluid.

Using its own MiXCR run on the 5' RACE reads, TCRdb lists one record per CDR3 protein. The sample lists about 250,000 distinct CDR3 sequences; roughly a tenth were seen once. This clonotype was observed at least ten times. Its specificity is not known. CDR1 SGHRS and CDR2 YFSETQ come from the germline V gene. This CDR3 region has 17 residues. The V and J ends lost 0 bases and 2 bases, in that order; junction bases with no gene match: 7. The TCR comes from a male donor with ankylosing spondylitis or in good health (not recorded which). Material: blood, either unsorted or a sorted T cell fraction (not recorded which). The chain carries TRBV5-1 and TRBJ2-1; 8 bases fit TRBD2. In nucleotides, the CDR3 is TGCGCCAGCAGCTTGGGAGGTAGCGGGAAGGCCTACAATGAGCAGTTCTTC. Translation: CASSLGGSGKAYNEQFF.